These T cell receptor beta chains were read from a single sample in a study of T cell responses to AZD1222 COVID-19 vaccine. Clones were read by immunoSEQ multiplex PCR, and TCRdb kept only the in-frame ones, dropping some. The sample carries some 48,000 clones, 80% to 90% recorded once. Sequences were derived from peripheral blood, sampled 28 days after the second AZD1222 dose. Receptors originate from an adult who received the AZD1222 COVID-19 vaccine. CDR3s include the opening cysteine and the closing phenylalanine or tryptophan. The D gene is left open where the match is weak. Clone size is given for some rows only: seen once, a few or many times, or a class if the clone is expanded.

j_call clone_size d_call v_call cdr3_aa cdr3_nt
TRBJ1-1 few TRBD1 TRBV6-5 CASSYGRQGQAFF TGTGCCAGCAGTTACGGGAGACAGGGGCAAGCTTTCTTT
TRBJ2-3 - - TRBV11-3 CASSLDGRDTQYF TGTGCCAGCAGCTTAGACGGGCGAGATACGCAGTATTTT
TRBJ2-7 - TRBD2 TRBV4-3 CASSRQGLLADSYEQYF TGCGCCAGCAGCCGCCAAGGGCTACTAGCGGACTCCTACGAGCAGTACTTC
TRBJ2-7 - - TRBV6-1 CASSDGYEQYF TGTGCCAGCAGTGACGGGTACGAGCAGTACTTC
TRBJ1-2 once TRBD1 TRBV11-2 CASSPIRDRVLWGYTF TGTGCCAGCAGCCCAATCCGGGACAGGGTTCTGTGGGGCTACACCTTC
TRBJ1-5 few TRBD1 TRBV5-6 CASSATSGTGFNQPQHF TGTGCCAGCAGCGCCACCTCCGGGACAGGGTTCAATCAGCCCCAGCATTTT
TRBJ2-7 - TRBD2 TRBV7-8 CASSLLGGTSGPYEQYF TGTGCCAGCAGCCTTCTGGGGGGGACTAGCGGCCCCTACGAGCAGTACTTC
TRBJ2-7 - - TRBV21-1 CASSKRKRESYEQYF TGTGCCAGCAGTAAAAGGAAGCGGGAGAGCTACGAGCAGTACTTC
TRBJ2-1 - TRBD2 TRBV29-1 CSVVAGGPARQFF TGCAGCGTTGTAGCGGGAGGGCCCGCAAGGCAGTTCTTC
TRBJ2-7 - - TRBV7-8 CASSPRTETYEQYF TGTGCCAGCAGCCCCCGGACAGAGACCTACGAGCAGTACTTC
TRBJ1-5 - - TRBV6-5 CASNPGRLSSQPQHF TGTGCCAGCAATCCGGGACGGCTTAGTTCCCAGCCCCAGCATTTT
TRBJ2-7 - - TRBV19 CASSIRVNSYEQYF TGTGCCAGTAGTATCCGTGTGAATTCCTACGAGCAGTACTTC
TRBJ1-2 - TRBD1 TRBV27 CASSQSGGYYGYTF TGTGCCAGCAGTCAATCAGGGGGCTACTATGGCTACACCTTC
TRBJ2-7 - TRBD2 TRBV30 CAGQLAGAYEQYF TGTGCCGGTCAACTAGCGGGTGCCTACGAGCAGTACTTC
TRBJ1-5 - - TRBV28 CASSLDPGRRNQPQHF TGTGCCAGCAGCCTGGACCCGGGACGTCGAAATCAGCCCCAGCATTTT
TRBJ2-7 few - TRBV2 CASTYGRGAYEQYF TGTGCCAGCACCTATGGGAGGGGGGCCTACGAGCAGTACTTC
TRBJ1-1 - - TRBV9 CASSAGNRRSTEAFF TGTGCCAGCAGCGCCGGGAATCGAAGGAGCACTGAAGCTTTCTTT
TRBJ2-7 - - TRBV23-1 CASSQSSAGAYEQYF TGCGCCAGCAGTCAATCCTCGGCAGGGGCGTACGAGCAGTACTTC
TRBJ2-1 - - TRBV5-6 CASSLVGGDEQFF TGTGCCAGCAGCTTGGTGGGGGGTGATGAGCAGTTCTTC
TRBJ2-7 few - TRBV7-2 CASSLAGRTYEQYF TGTGCCAGCAGCTTAGCCGGCAGAACCTACGAGCAGTACTTC
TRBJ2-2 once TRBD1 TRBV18 CASSRSRTGNTGELFF TGTGCCAGCTCCCGCTCCCGGACAGGTAACACCGGGGAGCTGTTTTTT
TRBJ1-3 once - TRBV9 CASSREISGNTIYF TGTGCCAGCAGCCGAGAGATCTCTGGAAACACCATATATTTT
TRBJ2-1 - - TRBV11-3 CASSWAGENEQFF TGTGCCAGCAGCTGGGCAGGGGAAAATGAGCAGTTCTTC
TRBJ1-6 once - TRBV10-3 CAIQSSYNSPLHF TGTGCCATTCAGAGCTCCTATAATTCACCCCTCCACTTT
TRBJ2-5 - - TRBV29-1 CSVVPLTRSEEETQYF TGCAGCGTTGTCCCCCTTACACGATCCGAAGAGGAGACCCAGTACTTC
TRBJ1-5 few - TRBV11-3 CASRDIVGAASNQPQHF TGTGCCAGCAGGGATATAGTCGGGGCAGCTAGCAATCAGCCCCAGCATTTT
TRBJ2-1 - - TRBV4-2 CASSQDTSGWSEQFF TGTGCCAGCAGCCAAGATACGTCCGGTTGGTCTGAGCAGTTCTTC
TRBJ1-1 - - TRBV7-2 CASRGQGMNTEAFF TGTGCCAGCAGGGGTCAGGGCATGAACACTGAAGCTTTCTTT
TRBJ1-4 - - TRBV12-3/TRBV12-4 CASSLGAAEKLFF TGTGCCAGCAGTTTAGGGGCAGCCGAAAAACTGTTTTTT
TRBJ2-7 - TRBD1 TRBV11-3 CASSEGQGLREQYF TGTGCCAGCAGCGAAGGACAGGGGCTGAGGGAGCAGTACTTC
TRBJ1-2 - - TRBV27 CASSLARGDDGYTF TGTGCCAGCAGTTTGGCCAGAGGGGATGATGGCTACACCTTC
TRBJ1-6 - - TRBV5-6 CASSVKSYNSPLHF TGTGCCAGCAGCGTGAAATCCTATAATTCACCCCTCCACTTT
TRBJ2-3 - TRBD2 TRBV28 CASSPGGASTDTQYF TGTGCCAGCAGCCCGGGGGGGGCTAGCACAGATACGCAGTATTTT
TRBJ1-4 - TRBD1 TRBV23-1 CASSGQDACYATNEKLFF TGCGCCAGCAGCGGACAGGACGCCTGTTACGCAACTAATGAAAAACTGTTTTTT
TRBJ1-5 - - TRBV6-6 CASRTTLVQPQHF TGTGCCAGCAGAACAACCCTGGTTCAGCCCCAGCATTTT
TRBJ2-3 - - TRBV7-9 CASSLRQGRTDTQYF TGTGCCAGCAGCTTGAGGCAGGGGAGGACAGATACGCAGTATTTT
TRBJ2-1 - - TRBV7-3 CASSFIGPSDEQFF TGTGCCAGCAGCTTTATAGGACCGAGTGATGAGCAGTTCTTC
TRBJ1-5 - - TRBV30 CAWAPNYTPRRGRQPQHF TGTGCCTGGGCCCCAAATTATACTCCACGGCGGGGACGGCAGCCCCAGCATTTT
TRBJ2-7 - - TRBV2 CASSLSKGTEQYF TGTGCCAGCAGTCTTTCGAAGGGAACCGAGCAGTACTTC
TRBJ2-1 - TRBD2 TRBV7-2 CASSGGDSAYNEQFF TGTGCCAGCAGCGGGGGGGACTCAGCCTACAATGAGCAGTTCTTC
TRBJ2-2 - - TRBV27 CASSFLGIDTGELFF TGTGCCAGCAGTTTTTTGGGGATTGACACCGGGGAGCTGTTTTTT
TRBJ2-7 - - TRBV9 CASSVTQGSEQYF TGTGCCAGCAGCGTCACACAGGGTAGCGAGCAGTACTTC
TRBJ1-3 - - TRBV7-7 CASSPLIGASGNTIYF TGTGCCAGCAGCCCCTTAATCGGGGCCTCTGGAAACACCATATATTTT
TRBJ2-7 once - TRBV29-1 CSVLQGDYEQYF TGCAGCGTTCTGCAGGGTGATTACGAGCAGTACTTC
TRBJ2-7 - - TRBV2 CASRGGLSYEQYF TGTGCCAGCAGGGGTGGACTAAGCTACGAGCAGTACTTC